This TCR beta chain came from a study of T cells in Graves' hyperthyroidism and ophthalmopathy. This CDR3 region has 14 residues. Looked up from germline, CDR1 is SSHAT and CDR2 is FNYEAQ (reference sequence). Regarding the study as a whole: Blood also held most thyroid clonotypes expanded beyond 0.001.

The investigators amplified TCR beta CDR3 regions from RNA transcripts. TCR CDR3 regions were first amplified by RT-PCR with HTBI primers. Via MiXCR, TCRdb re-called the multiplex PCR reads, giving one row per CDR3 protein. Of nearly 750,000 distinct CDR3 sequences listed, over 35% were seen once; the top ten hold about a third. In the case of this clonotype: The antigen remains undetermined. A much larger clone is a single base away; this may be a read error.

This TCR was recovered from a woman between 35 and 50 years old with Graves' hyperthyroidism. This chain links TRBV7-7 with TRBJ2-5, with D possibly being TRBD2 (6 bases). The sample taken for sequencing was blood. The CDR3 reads CASSLGLCKETQYF. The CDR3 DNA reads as TGTGCTAGCAGCTTGGGACTTTGCAAAGAGACCCAGTACTTC.